The clone carrying this T cell receptor (beta chain) occurred many times. Its antigen is unknown. Axillary draining lymph nodes of breast cancer patients supplied the node samples. The source of the sample is a study of breast tumors, draining lymph nodes, adjacent tissues. TCRdb fed the multiplex PCR reads into MiXCR, producing one record per CDR3 protein. The sample records around 250,000 distinct CDR3 sequences, around 35% being singletons. Study results and caveats: Data fit most tumor T cells coming from lymph node, expanding in tumor. Compared with lymph nodes, tumors were less diverse; compared with nontumor tissue, more. The lymph node origin of tumor T cells was framed as consistent with a hypothesis, not demonstrated.

Germline loops: CDR1 KGHDR, CDR2 SFDVKD. V lost 0 bases to trimming and J lost 9 bases, with 13 bases between them. The CDR3 has 15 amino acids. This receptor was taken from a female donor with breast cancer. Some clones in this sample may be carry-over from other donors' samples. Sequenced input: axillary lymph node tissue. The chain joins TRBV24-1 to TRBJ1-4; D may be TRBD1 (5 bases). The CDR3 region is CATSDLEGVKKKLFF. In DNA, the CDR3 is TGTGCCACCAGTGATTTGGAAGGGGTGAAGAAAAAACTGTTTTTT.